This is a list of T cell receptor beta chains from one sample in a study of blood T cell repertoires in COVID-19. Method: immunoSEQ multiplex PCR; TCRdb's copy keeps in-frame clones and lacks some. The sample has 270,000 or so clones; 70% to 90% are singletons. The specimen sequenced was PBMCs or T cells enriched from blood (not recorded which). The receptors were gathered from a woman between 25 and 40 years old with acute COVID-19. The conserved cysteine and the conserved F or W are not part of the CDR3 here. The order of the fields is CDR3 protein, J gene, V gene.

CDR3aa: ASSHTETGELF
j_gene: TRBJ2-2
v_gene: TRBV14

CDR3aa: ASSQEGGSSYEQY
j_gene: TRBJ2-7
v_gene: TRBV4-2

CDR3aa: ASSTGGYSPLH
j_gene: TRBJ1-6
v_gene: TRBV28

CDR3aa: ASSHAGSDTQY
j_gene: TRBJ2-3
v_gene: TRBV12-3/TRBV12-4

CDR3aa: ASKLPSDPSYEQY
j_gene: TRBJ2-7
v_gene: TRBV6-5

CDR3aa: ASSFRGVNTEAF
j_gene: TRBJ1-1
v_gene: TRBV27

CDR3aa: ASSLSGVGAYTEAF
j_gene: TRBJ1-1
v_gene: TRBV7-8

CDR3aa: ASSPGLAGRPNEQF
j_gene: TRBJ2-1
v_gene: TRBV7-9

CDR3aa: ASSTSGNNEQF
j_gene: TRBJ2-1
v_gene: TRBV6-5

CDR3aa: ASSQGTGGDEKLF
j_gene: TRBJ1-4
v_gene: TRBV5-4